What follows is one T cell receptor (beta chain) and its context. Its antigen remains unknown. The CDR3 runs 15 residues. CDR1 is MDHEN, CDR2 SYDVKM, per germline. The germline V and J ends were trimmed by 7 bases and 1 base, with 14 bases remaining between them. This specimen belongs to a study of shared clonotypes between healthy human individuals. The repertoire was sequenced with immunoSEQ multiplex PCR; TCRdb's copy has only in-frame clones and lacks some. The sample has some 200,000 clones, about 65% seen once; the top ten hold roughly 11%. All donors qualified as healthy HIV-negative adults and had experienced no recent acute infections or vaccinations. Everyone who donated was a Caucasian adult who lived in Nashville, Tennessee. General observations from the study: Naive CD4 clonotype sharing across several donors was about 5%.

Sequenced: memory CD4+ T cells sorted from blood. Subset of the sample: CD45RA-negative fraction. The genes are TRBV28 and TRBJ2-4, with a tentative D call TRBD1 (5 bases). This receptor was identified in a man aged 25-45 years in good health. The CDR3 is CASTTRDTAKNIQYF. CDR3 in DNA: TGTGCCAGCACTACCAGGGATACGGCCAAAAACATTCAGTACTTC.